Each of the 18 T cell receptor beta chains below was sequenced from the same sample in a study of T-cell memory formation after mild COVID-19. TCRdb independently ran MiXCR on the 5' RACE reads; one entry per CDR3 protein. The table lists roughly 510,000 distinct CDR3 sequences, 15% to 20% of them singletons. Sequencing was performed on PBMCs or a T cell subset sorted from them (not recorded which). Receptors were obtained from an adult woman who had mild COVID-19 (a few samples of this study predate the infection). Cell type and time point are not known.

This clonotype has only a few counts. This sequence joins TRBV7-8 and TRBJ2-3, with 12 bases matching TRBD2. With V trimmed by 6 bases and J by 2 bases, 6 bases remained unmatched. Germline CDR1 and CDR2: SGHVS and FQNEAQ. This CDR3 contains 16 residues. CDR3: CASRHRTSGVTDTQYF. CDR3 DNA: TGTGCCAGCAGACACAGGACTAGCGGGGTCACAGATACGCAGTATTTT. Full variable domain (rest looked up from reference TRBV7-8 and TRBJ2-3): GAGVSQSPRYKVAKRGQDVALRCDPISGHVSLFWYQQALGQGPEFLTYFQNEAQLDKSGLPSDRFFAERPEGSVSTLKIQRTQQEDSAVYLCASRHRTSGVTDTQYFGPGTRLTVL.

This rearrangement joins TRBV12-3 or TRBV12-4 to TRBJ1-2; D gene unclear. This CDR3 is 14 amino acids long. V was pared by 0 bases and J by 5 bases, with 10 bases between. The CDR3 DNA sequence: TGTGCCAGCAGTTTAGCGCCCAGCTCTTATGGCTACACCTTC. Translation: CASSLAPSSYGYTF.

This clonotype appeared a few times. The J gene is TRBJ1-4, the V gene TRBV6-5; D is ambiguous. V lost 0 bases and J 6 bases, leaving 8 bases between the germline ends. Per germline, CDR1 MNHEY and CDR2 SVGAGI. The CDR3 covers 14 residues. Written as DNA, the CDR3 is TGTGCCAGCAGTTACTCCGGGGTGGATGAAAAACTGTTTTTT. Translated, it gives CASSYSGVDEKLFF.

The rearrangement uses TRBV5-1 and TRBJ1-1; 12 nucleotides match TRBD1. Germline V gene data show CDR1 as SGHRS and CDR2 as YFSETQ. There are 16 residues in the CDR3. V shed 5 bases, J shed 4 bases, and the junction held 9 bases outside the gene matches. Here the CDR3 DNA reads TGCGCCAGCAGTCCCGGGACAGGGGGCTCCGGCACTGAAGCTTTCTTT. Amino acids: CASSPGTGGSGTEAFF.

This chain connects TRBV5-4 to TRBJ2-7, with 10 bases aligning to TRBD2. This CDR3 has 15 residues. V was pared by 2 bases and J by 5 bases, with 7 bases of the junction left unmatched. CDR1 is SGHNT, CDR2 YYREEE, per germline (reference sequence). The CDR3: CASSFTSGTYHEQYF. CDR3 bases: TGTGCCAGCAGCTTCACTAGCGGGACCTACCACGAGCAGTACTTC.

This clonotype has a single count. The chain uses TRBV5-4 and TRBJ2-3; the match to TRBD2 covers 15 bases. This CDR3 comprises 18 residues. Trimming took 4 bases from V and 2 from J; bases not matched to a gene: 8. Germline V lookup: CDR1 SGHNT, CDR2 YYREEE (reference sequence). CDR3 bases: TGTGCCAGCAGCATAGGACTAGCGGGGGGGCCTATCACAGATACGCAGTATTTT. Protein sequence: CASSIGLAGGPITDTQYF.

This clonotype was detected many times. The chain is built from TRBV4-2 and TRBJ1-1, with 7 nucleotides matching TRBD1. Germline V gene lookup returns CDR1 LGHNA and CDR2 YNFKEQ. CDR3 length: 17 residues. Trimming cost V 1 base and J 0 bases; bases outside gene matches: 8. The chain's CDR3 is CASSQVTGAGVNTEAFF. The CDR3, as DNA: TGTGCCAGCAGCCAAGTTACAGGGGCTGGAGTGAACACTGAAGCTTTCTTT.

V gene TRBV9 combines with J gene TRBJ1-1; TRBD1 matches at 9 bases. Germline values: CDR1 SGDLS, CDR2 YYNGEE. V dropped 3 bases and J dropped 0; count of bases not matched to a gene: 12. This CDR3 region has 18 residues. CDR3 sequence reads: CASSARQGGRAMNTEAFF. CDR3 sequence (DNA): TGTGCCAGCAGCGCAAGACAGGGGGGGAGGGCCATGAACACTGAAGCTTTCTTT.

The chain has TRBV6-5 and TRBJ1-1; D not resolved. The V end lost 2 bases, the J end lost 6 bases, and 16 bases lay between the germline ends. The CDR3 covers 15 residues. From germline, CDR1 is MNHEY and CDR2 SVGAGI. The CDR3 reads CASSYEFGQTPEAFF. CDR3 in DNA: TGTGCCAGCAGTTACGAATTTGGCCAAACTCCTGAAGCTTTCTTT.

V and J are TRBV5-6 and TRBJ2-7; D not resolved. This CDR3 has 12 amino acids. Deletions cut 4 bases from V and 7 bases from J, with 12 bases between. Looked up from germline, CDR1 is SGHDT and CDR2 is YYEEEE. CDR3 loop: CASSANIREQYF. CDR3 DNA sequence: TGTGCCAGCAGCGCAAACATCAGGGAGCAGTACTTC.

This chain joins TRBV9 and TRBJ2-5; maybe TRBD2 (5 bases). Trimming cost V 1 base and J 4 bases, with 8 bases left between them. CDR1 is SGDLS and CDR2 is YYNGEE in the germline V gene. CDR3 length: 13 amino acids. The CDR3 DNA follows: TGTGCCAGCAGCGTAACGGGGAGAGAGACCCAGTACTTC. Protein product: CASSVTGRETQYF.

This sequence joins TRBV12-3 or TRBV12-4 and TRBJ1-2; D gene ambiguous. The CDR3 runs to 14 residues. V gave up 4 bases and J gave up 4 bases, with 13 bases separating them. The CDR3 sequence is CASSSSIGSYGYTF. Written as DNA, the CDR3 is TGTGCCAGCAGTTCGTCAATCGGCAGCTATGGCTACACCTTC.

A few counts support this clonotype. V is TRBV19 and J is TRBJ2-5, with a tentative D call TRBD1 (6 bases). CDR3 length: 14 amino acids. Trimming cost V 5 bases and J 2 bases, with 12 bases left between them. CDR1 and CDR2 (germline): LNHDA, SQIVND (reference sequence). In nucleotides, the CDR3 is TGTGCCAGTAGTGCCCGGACAGTTCAAGAGACCCAGTACTTC. Translating it yields CASSARTVQETQYF.

The V gene is TRBV2, the J gene TRBJ2-5; D remains unclear. The CDR3 consists of 10 residues. The V gene lost 6 bases and the J gene lost 4 bases, with 3 bases spanning the gap. Germline V lookup: CDR1 SNHLY, CDR2 FYNNEI. DNA for the CDR3: TGTGCCAGCAGGATAGAGACCCAGTACTTC. As protein: CASRIETQYF.

This clonotype came up many times. V and J are TRBV20-1 and TRBJ2-5; a weak D match, TRBD2 (7 bases). Germline-derived CDR1 and CDR2 are DFQATT and SNEGSKA (reference sequence). The germline V and J ends were trimmed by 1 base and 0 bases, with 12 bases remaining between them. This CDR3 spans 15 amino acids. The CDR3 sequence: CSARVAGAYQETQYF. DNA of the CDR3: TGCAGTGCTAGAGTGGCGGGGGCGTACCAAGAGACCCAGTACTTC.

There are a few counts of this clonotype. The rearrangement links TRBV3-1 to TRBJ2-5, with D unresolved. V lost 0 bases and J 9 bases, leaving 11 bases between the germline ends. The CDR3 covers 13 residues. Germline-derived CDR1 and CDR2 are LGHDT and YNNKEL (reference sequence). The CDR3: CASSQEGSRAQYF. As DNA, the CDR3 is TGTGCCAGCAGCCAAGAGGGGTCACGGGCCCAGTACTTC.

This clonotype was counted once. The V gene is TRBV7-9, the J gene TRBJ1-2; D is unclear. V was pared by 4 bases and J by 3 bases, with 6 bases between. Germline CDR1 SEHNR, CDR2 FQNEAQ (reference sequence). The CDR3 length is 12 residues. The CDR3 here is CASSSSHYGYTF. The CDR3 nucleotides read TGTGCCAGCAGCTCCAGTCACTATGGCTACACCTTC.

This clonotype was counted only a few times. The chain has TRBV7-9 and TRBJ2-5; D unclear. Germline CDR1 reads SEHNR; CDR2 reads FQNEAQ (reference sequence). The V gene lost 5 bases and the J gene lost 0 bases, with 13 bases spanning the gap. The CDR3 consists of 15 residues. The CDR3 protein is CASSPLWRNQETQYF. DNA of the CDR3: TGTGCCAGCAGCCCCCTTTGGCGGAACCAAGAGACCCAGTACTTC.